The rows below give T cell receptor beta chains drawn from one sample of a study of CD8 T cells in Susac syndrome. In TCRdb, the immunoSEQ multiplex PCR reads were re-called with MiXCR into one record per CDR3 protein. The sample consists of 170,000 or so distinct CDR3 sequences, under 95% of them appearing once. The sample taken for sequencing was CD4+ T cells from PBMCs. Source of these receptors: a human donor with multiple sclerosis. Both conserved end residues are part of each CDR3. Each record gives: CDR3 DNA, CDR3 protein, D gene, V gene, J gene, clone size. D genes are given only for firm matches. Size is stated for part of the rows, as once, few or many counts, or as a class when the clone is expanded.

DNA: TGTGCCAGCAGGAAGGAACTCGAGGGCAATGGCTACACCTTC
CDR3: CASRKELEGNGYTF
D: .
V: TRBV3-1
J: TRBJ1-2
size: .

DNA: TGTGCCAGCAGCCGACAGGGGGCCGGTTCCACTGAAGCTTTCTTT
CDR3: CASSRQGAGSTEAFF
D: TRBD1
V: TRBV28
J: TRBJ1-1
size: .

DNA: TGTGCCAGCAGTGATAGTAGCGGGGGGGCCTTGGAGACCCAGTACTTC
CDR3: CASSDSSGGALETQYF
D: TRBD2
V: TRBV2
J: TRBJ2-5
size: .

DNA: TGTGCCAGCAGCCGATGGACAGGTTTTGGGGACTATGGCTACACCTTC
CDR3: CASSRWTGFGDYGYTF
D: TRBD1
V: TRBV5-4
J: TRBJ1-2
size: .

DNA: TGTGCCAGCAGTGAGCAAGCGCAGAGTTATGAGCAGTTCTTC
CDR3: CASSEQAQSYEQFF
D: .
V: TRBV6-1
J: TRBJ2-1
size: .

DNA: TGTGCCAGCAGCTTCACTAGCTCGGAGACCCAGTACTTC
CDR3: CASSFTSSETQYF
D: .
V: TRBV5-4
J: TRBJ2-5
size: .

DNA: TGTGCCAGCAGTCCGGCGGGGGGGAATGAGCAGTTCTTC
CDR3: CASSPAGGNEQFF
D: TRBD2
V: TRBV5-6
J: TRBJ2-1
size: .

DNA: TGCAGCGTTGCAGGATTGTATGGCTACACCTTC
CDR3: CSVAGLYGYTF
D: .
V: TRBV29-1
J: TRBJ1-2
size: .

DNA: TGTGCCAGCAGCCCCAGGACAAGCGGGGGAGAACTTGAGCAGTTCTTC
CDR3: CASSPRTSGGELEQFF
D: TRBD2
V: TRBV7-2
J: TRBJ2-1
size: .

DNA: TGTGCCAGCAGTCACAGGAGACAGATACCTAGCACAGATACGCAGTATTTT
CDR3: CASSHRRQIPSTDTQYF
D: .
V: TRBV3-1
J: TRBJ2-3
size: .

DNA: TGTGCCATCAGTGAGTCGATAGGGGGCCGGGAGACCCAGTACTTC
CDR3: CAISESIGGRETQYF
D: TRBD1
V: TRBV10-3
J: TRBJ2-5
size: .

DNA: TGTGCCAGTAGTATAACGACAGGGTCAACTAATGAAAAACTGTTTTTT
CDR3: CASSITTGSTNEKLFF
D: TRBD1
V: TRBV19
J: TRBJ1-4
size: .

DNA: TGTGCCAGCAGTTTGTGGCCTAACACAGATACGCAGTATTTT
CDR3: CASSLWPNTDTQYF
D: .
V: TRBV28
J: TRBJ2-3
size: .

DNA: TGTGCCAGCAGCGCCCGACAGGGGAGCTCCTACAATGAGCAGTTCTTC
CDR3: CASSARQGSSYNEQFF
D: TRBD1
V: TRBV9
J: TRBJ2-1
size: .

DNA: TGTGCCAGCTCACCACGCGCCCGAGGGGCGGTCAATGAGCAGTTCTTC
CDR3: CASSPRARGAVNEQFF
D: .
V: TRBV18
J: TRBJ2-1
size: once

DNA: TGTGCCAGCAGCCTACAGTATCCCAAAAACATTCAGTACTTC
CDR3: CASSLQYPKNIQYF
D: .
V: TRBV28
J: TRBJ2-4
size: .

DNA: TGTGCCAGCAGCTTCGGCGGGGGAACCTACAATGAGCAGTTCTTC
CDR3: CASSFGGGTYNEQFF
D: TRBD2
V: TRBV5-8
J: TRBJ2-1
size: .

DNA: TGTGCCAGTAGTATTCCGCGTTCTGGGGCCAACGTCCTGACTTTC
CDR3: CASSIPRSGANVLTF
D: .
V: TRBV19
J: TRBJ2-6
size: .

DNA: TGTGCCAGCAGTTACCAGGGCAATCTAGATACGCAGTATTTT
CDR3: CASSYQGNLDTQYF
D: .
V: TRBV2
J: TRBJ2-3
size: .

DNA: TGTGCCAGCAGCCAAGTAGGGGGGGCTAATCAGCCCCAGCATTTT
CDR3: CASSQVGGANQPQHF
D: .
V: TRBV3-1
J: TRBJ1-5
size: .

DNA: TGCGCCAGCAGCCAAGATCGGCGCAGGACCTCCTCTGGGGCCAACGTCCTGACTTTC
CDR3: CASSQDRRRTSSGANVLTF
D: .
V: TRBV4-1
J: TRBJ2-6
size: .

DNA: TGTGCCAGCAGTTCCCCATGGGCCAACGTCCTGACTTTC
CDR3: CASSSPWANVLTF
D: .
V: TRBV6-5
J: TRBJ2-6
size: .

DNA: TGTGCCATCGGAGTAGGGGATCAAGAGACCCAGTACTTC
CDR3: CAIGVGDQETQYF
D: .
V: TRBV10-3
J: TRBJ2-5
size: .

DNA: TGCAGTGCAGTACTAGCGGGAGTGGAGACCCAGTACTTC
CDR3: CSAVLAGVETQYF
D: TRBD2
V: TRBV20-1
J: TRBJ2-5
size: once

DNA: TGTGCCAGCAGCCTACGGGACAGGAGCTCTGGGGCCAACGTCCTGACTTTC
CDR3: CASSLRDRSSGANVLTF
D: TRBD1
V: TRBV5-4
J: TRBJ2-6
size: .

DNA: TGTGCCAGCAGTTTATTTGGGGGTCGCACAGATACGCAGTATTTT
CDR3: CASSLFGGRTDTQYF
D: .
V: TRBV6-5
J: TRBJ2-3
size: .

DNA: TGCGCCAGCAGCTTTTCTAGCGGCACAGATACGCAGTATTTT
CDR3: CASSFSSGTDTQYF
D: .
V: TRBV5-1
J: TRBJ2-3
size: .

DNA: TGCGCCAGCAGCCCCGGGCCGAATAACTATGGCTACACCTTC
CDR3: CASSPGPNNYGYTF
D: .
V: TRBV4-3
J: TRBJ1-2
size: once

DNA: TGTGCCAGCAGTGCCACGAACAATGAGCAGTTCTTC
CDR3: CASSATNNEQFF
D: .
V: TRBV6-2/TRBV6-3
J: TRBJ2-1
size: once

DNA: TGCGCCAGCAGCCAAGCGGACAGGAATTCACCCCTCCACTTT
CDR3: CASSQADRNSPLHF
D: TRBD1
V: TRBV4-1
J: TRBJ1-6
size: .

DNA: TGTGCCACCAGCAGAGGGGGCTTAATAGCGGGATACAATGAGCAGTTCTTC
CDR3: CATSRGGLIAGYNEQFF
D: TRBD2
V: TRBV15
J: TRBJ2-1
size: .

DNA: TGTGCCAGCAGTTACTTCGAGCGGGAGGCGGATGAGACCCAGTACTTC
CDR3: CASSYFEREADETQYF
D: TRBD2
V: TRBV6-2/TRBV6-3
J: TRBJ2-5
size: .

DNA: TGTGCCAGCAGCGCTAAACTAGCGGGAGTAGGAGAGACCCAGTACTTC
CDR3: CASSAKLAGVGETQYF
D: TRBD2
V: TRBV9
J: TRBJ2-5
size: .

DNA: TGTGCCAGCAGCTTAGGGACTACTCAAGAGACCCAGTACTTC
CDR3: CASSLGTTQETQYF
D: .
V: TRBV11-2
J: TRBJ2-5
size: .

DNA: TGCAGCGTTGCCTTGGGACGGAGCTCCTACGAGCAGTACTTC
CDR3: CSVALGRSSYEQYF
D: .
V: TRBV29-1
J: TRBJ2-7
size: .

DNA: TGTGCCAGCAGCCCCAGAAGCCCCCTAGCGGGAGGGCCCGCCGGGGAGCTGTTTTTT
CDR3: CASSPRSPLAGGPAGELFF
D: TRBD2
V: TRBV12-3/TRBV12-4
J: TRBJ2-2
size: .

DNA: TGCGCCAGCAGCCAAGAATGGCAGAGACACTACGAGCAGTACTTC
CDR3: CASSQEWQRHYEQYF
D: .
V: TRBV4-1
J: TRBJ2-7
size: .

DNA: TGTGCCAGCGGGAAGGGTATAGGACAAGAGACCCAGTACTTC
CDR3: CASGKGIGQETQYF
D: .
V: TRBV5-4
J: TRBJ2-5
size: .

DNA: TGCGCCAGCAGCTTGGGGGACGTTGAAGAGACCCAGTACTTC
CDR3: CASSLGDVEETQYF
D: .
V: TRBV5-1
J: TRBJ2-5
size: .

DNA: TGCAGTGCTACGGACCCACGGAGGGACAATGAGCAGTTCTTC
CDR3: CSATDPRRDNEQFF
D: .
V: TRBV20-1
J: TRBJ2-1
size: .

DNA: TGTGCCTGGAGTCGTCAGAGCAACACCGGGGAGCTGTTTTTT
CDR3: CAWSRQSNTGELFF
D: .
V: TRBV30
J: TRBJ2-2
size: .

DNA: TGTGCCAGCAGCAACTCTCGGACTAGCGGGGGGTACGAGCAGTACTTC
CDR3: CASSNSRTSGGYEQYF
D: .
V: TRBV21-1
J: TRBJ2-7
size: .

DNA: TGTGCCAGCAGTTTTGGGGGTATGAGCGAGACCCAGTACTTC
CDR3: CASSFGGMSETQYF
D: .
V: TRBV12-3/TRBV12-4
J: TRBJ2-5
size: .

DNA: TGTGCCAGCAGCTTAGCGGGTACGAACACTGAAGCTTTCTTT
CDR3: CASSLAGTNTEAFF
D: .
V: TRBV7-2
J: TRBJ1-1
size: .

DNA: TGTGCCATCCGGGACGGACACTCTGGGGCCAACGTCCTGACTTTC
CDR3: CAIRDGHSGANVLTF
D: .
V: TRBV10-3
J: TRBJ2-6
size: few

DNA: TGTGCCAGCAGCTTCGGGGAATCCAGTCATCAAGAGACCCAGTACTTC
CDR3: CASSFGESSHQETQYF
D: .
V: TRBV7-9
J: TRBJ2-5
size: .

DNA: TGTGCCAGCAGATCCAACAGGAGATCGGCTTATGGCTACACCTTC
CDR3: CASRSNRRSAYGYTF
D: .
V: TRBV6-5
J: TRBJ1-2
size: .

DNA: TGTGCCAGCAGCGCGGGACTAGCGGGATCCCACACAGATACGCAGTATTTT
CDR3: CASSAGLAGSHTDTQYF
D: TRBD2
V: TRBV7-2
J: TRBJ2-3
size: .

DNA: TGTGCCAGCAGCTCCGGACTTAATACGCAGTATTTT
CDR3: CASSSGLNTQYF
D: .
V: TRBV7-2
J: TRBJ2-3
size: .

DNA: TGTGCCAGCAGCCAATGGGCGGGGATCAAGAACGAGCAGTACTTC
CDR3: CASSQWAGIKNEQYF
D: .
V: TRBV3-1
J: TRBJ2-7
size: .

DNA: TGCGCCAGCAGCTTGGCCTTAGGGGGCCGCGAAAAACTGTTTTTT
CDR3: CASSLALGGREKLFF
D: TRBD1
V: TRBV5-1
J: TRBJ1-4
size: .

DNA: TGCGCCAGCAGCCAAGGCCGAAAGGGGAATACGCAGTATTTT
CDR3: CASSQGRKGNTQYF
D: .
V: TRBV4-1
J: TRBJ2-3
size: .

DNA: TGCGCCAGCAGCTTGGGGGCCATCCAAGAGACCCAGTACTTC
CDR3: CASSLGAIQETQYF
D: .
V: TRBV5-1
J: TRBJ2-5
size: .

DNA: TGCGCCAGCAGCGAAGGACAGACCCAAGAGACCCAGTACTTC
CDR3: CASSEGQTQETQYF
D: .
V: TRBV5-1
J: TRBJ2-5
size: once

DNA: TGTGCCAGCAGTGAATATGGCGATGAGCAGTTCTTC
CDR3: CASSEYGDEQFF
D: .
V: TRBV25-1
J: TRBJ2-1
size: once

DNA: TGTGCCAGCAGGGCCCGGGACAGCCAAAACTATGGCTACACCTTC
CDR3: CASRARDSQNYGYTF
D: TRBD1
V: TRBV7-9
J: TRBJ1-2
size: .

DNA: TGTGCCAGCAGTTCCCCCAAGACAGGGTCCAATGAGCAGTTCTTC
CDR3: CASSSPKTGSNEQFF
D: TRBD1
V: TRBV6-5
J: TRBJ2-1
size: .

DNA: TGTGCCAGCAGTTATGAGGCAGGGTCCTACGAGCAGTACTTC
CDR3: CASSYEAGSYEQYF
D: .
V: TRBV6-2/TRBV6-3
J: TRBJ2-7
size: .

DNA: TGTGCCACCCCCCCTCAGCCTACGGAGAACTATGGCTACACCTTC
CDR3: CATPPQPTENYGYTF
D: .
V: TRBV19
J: TRBJ1-2
size: .